The 27 T cell receptor beta chains presented below share a single source sample, sequenced in a study of human T cells and chemical hapten exposure. TCRdb processed the RACE reads anew with MiXCR; each CDR3 protein has one entry. Altogether fewer than 100,000 distinct CDR3 sequences are present, under 15% being singletons, with the ten largest covering approximately 2%. The time point denotes: patch test 1, 2 weeks after DPC sensitization. Regarding treatment: therapeutic diphenylcyclopropenone sensitization with weekly scalp DPC. The material sequenced was whole blood, taken in connection with sensitization to the hapten diphenylcyclopropenone (DPC). The receptors were gathered from a woman aged 40 to 49 with alopecia areata. Some clones in this sample may be carry-over from other donors' samples.

Many counts were recorded for this clonotype. The gene calls are TRBV28 and TRBJ1-2, with D maybe TRBD1 (6 bases). Germline V CDR1 and CDR2: MDHEN, SYDVKM. V lost 8 bases and J 2 bases, leaving 12 bases between the germline ends. There are 13 residues in the CDR3. The CDR3 protein is CASGGHLNYGYTF. The CDR3 bases are TGTGCCAGCGGGGGACATCTAAACTATGGCTACACCTTC.

This clonotype was seen once. The V and J genes are TRBV27 and TRBJ2-2, with D uncertain. There are 12 residues in the CDR3. V lost 3 bases and J lost 6, with 5 bases in between. Germline CDR1 MNHEY, CDR2 SMNVEV (reference sequence). The CDR3 nucleotides read TGTGCCAGCAGTTTTCGGTCCGGGGAGCTGTTTTTT. Amino acids: CASSFRSGELFF.

The sample holds many counts of this clonotype. The chain links TRBV20-1 to TRBJ2-7, with D possibly being TRBD2 (6 bases). This CDR3 contains 15 residues. The germline V gene has CDR1 DFQATT and CDR2 SNEGSKA (reference sequence). Trimming cost V 5 bases and J 0 bases, with 17 bases left between them. CDR3: CSARSGAWDSYEQYF. In DNA, the CDR3 is TGCAGTGCTCGTTCGGGAGCGTGGGACTCCTACGAGCAGTACTTC.

Ten or more counts support this clonotype. The genes are TRBV7-2 and TRBJ2-5, with a weak D call TRBD2 (5 bases). Germline V gene lookup returns CDR1 SGHTA and CDR2 FQGNSA. Trimming pared 5 bases from V and 1 base from J, leaving 14 bases between. The CDR3 runs 15 residues. CDR3: CASSLIGGFQETQYF. CDR3 bases: TGTGCCAGCAGCCTCATCGGCGGGTTCCAAGAGACCCAGTACTTC.

The rearrangement uses TRBV4-3 and TRBJ2-6; a possible D gene is TRBD1 (6 bases). Trimming took off 3 bases at V and 4 bases at J, with 16 bases between the two ends. Looked up from germline, CDR1 is LGHNA and CDR2 is YSLEER. This CDR3 region has 17 residues. CDR3 nucleotides: TGCGCCAGCAGCCAGCTATTCAGGGGAAGCGGGGCCAACGTCCTGACTTTC. It specifies CASSQLFRGSGANVLTF.

This clonotype has a handful of counts. The rearrangement links TRBV7-8 to TRBJ2-2; TRBD2 might be the D (6 bases). The CDR3 covers 16 residues. Germline-derived CDR1 and CDR2 are SGHVS and FQNEAQ. Trimming left V 1 base short and J 7 bases short, with 16 bases between. The CDR3 bases are TGTGCCAGCAGCTTAGTCACGGGACGGGGGTACGGGGAGCTGTTTTTT. This sequence encodes CASSLVTGRGYGELFF.

This clonotype turned up a few times. The chain carries TRBV29-1 and TRBJ2-3, with D hard to call. Per the germline V gene, CDR1 is SQVTM and CDR2 is ANQGSEA. CDR3 length: 12 residues. Trimming shortened V by 4 bases and J by 1 base, and 6 bases separated the two germline ends. CDR3 coding DNA: TGCAGCGTTGTGGACGGCACAGATACGCAGTATTTT. Its protein is CSVVDGTDTQYF.

This rearrangement joins TRBV20-1 to TRBJ1-5; no firm D call. V was cut by 0 bases and J by 7 bases, with 16 bases left in between. Germline V gives CDR1 DFQATT, CDR2 SNEGSKA (reference sequence). The CDR3 runs to 15 residues. In DNA form, the CDR3 reads TGCAGTGCTAGAGATGGGCTGCAGGTCAAGCAGCCCCAGCATTTT. Translated, it gives CSARDGLQVKQPQHF.

The rearrangement joins TRBV6-6 to TRBJ1-1, with D uncertain. The V and J ends lost 2 bases and 2 bases respectively, with 3 bases between them. CDR3 length: 12 residues. Germline assignment: CDR1 MNHNY and CDR2 SVGAGI (reference sequence). In DNA, the CDR3 is TGTGCCAGCAGTTACCTCAACACTGAAGCTTTCTTT. Amino acids: CASSYLNTEAFF.

This clonotype was detected a few times. The V call is TRBV5-1, the J call TRBJ2-1; D call uncertain. The ends were cut back, 6 bases at V and 2 bases at J, with 12 bases in the middle. CDR1 and CDR2 (germline): SGHRS, YFSETQ. CDR3 length: 14 amino acids. Here the CDR3 reads CASTLDGPYNEQFF. The CDR3 DNA sequence: TGCGCCAGCACCCTGGACGGTCCCTACAATGAGCAGTTCTTC.

The chain carries TRBV7-3 and TRBJ2-7; 7 bases are a match to TRBD1. The CDR3 is made up of 14 amino acids. CDR1 and CDR2 from the germline V gene are SGHTA and FQGTGA. J lost 0 bases, V lost 5 bases, and 4 bases had no gene match. CDR3 region: CASSLGDSSYEQYF. Written as DNA, the CDR3 is TGTGCCAGCAGCCTAGGGGACAGCTCCTACGAGCAGTACTTC. Full variable domain (missing parts from reference TRBV7-3 and TRBJ2-7): GAGVSQTPSNKVTEKGKYVELRCDPISGHTALYWYRQSLGQGPEFLIYFQGTGAADDSGLPNDRFFAVRPEGSVSTLKIQRTERGDSAVYLCASSLGDSSYEQYFGPGTRLTVT.

Only a few counts were recorded for this clonotype. This chain connects TRBV18 to TRBJ1-2; D is ambiguous. The CDR3 spans 13 residues. V gave up 0 bases and J gave up 1 base, with 3 bases separating them. In germline, CDR1 is KGHSH, CDR2 LQKENI. The CDR3 nucleotides read TGTGCCAGCTCACCACCGAATAACTATGGCTACACCTTC. It codes for CASSPPNNYGYTF.

This clonotype has ten or more counts. The V and J genes are TRBV29-1 and TRBJ2-2, with D maybe TRBD2 (7 bases). Germline-derived CDR1 and CDR2 are SQVTM and ANQGSEA. V lost 4 bases and J lost 4, with 22 bases in between. The CDR3 is 17 amino acids. The CDR3 spells CSVGTFSAGAVTGELFF. In DNA form, the CDR3 reads TGCAGCGTTGGGACCTTTAGTGCGGGGGCTGTCACCGGGGAGCTGTTTTTT.

CDR3 nucleotides: TGCGCCAGCAGTCAAAACAGGGACTATAGCAATCAGCCCCAGCATTTT. Its translation is CASSQNRDYSNQPQHF. The V call is TRBV23-1, the J call TRBJ1-5; perhaps TRBD1 as D (6 bases). TRBV23-1 is an open reading frame, and its role is uncertain. V was pared by 2 bases and J by 0 bases, with 11 bases between. The CDR3 has 16 residues.

This clonotype was observed a handful of times. V is TRBV10-3 and J is TRBJ2-3; weak D call: TRBD1 (5 bases). The CDR3 spans 15 residues. Germline CDR1 and CDR2: ENHRY and SYGVKD. The V end was cut by 0 bases, the J end by 2 bases, with 9 bases between. The CDR3 coding sequence is TGTGCCATCAGTGAGTCCAGGGAAAACACAGATACGCAGTATTTT. Encoded protein: CAISESRENTDTQYF.

This clonotype appeared a few times. The V gene is TRBV5-3, the J gene TRBJ1-5; D uncertain. TRBV5-3 is noted as an ORF with a role that remains uncertain. This CDR3 spans 15 amino acids. Trimming removed 7 bases from V and 1 base from J, with 15 bases in between. DNA of the CDR3: TGTGCCAGATGCAACCGCGGGTCCAGCAATCAGCCCCAGCATTTT. It yields the protein CARCNRGSSNQPQHF.

The V call is TRBV6-6, the J call TRBJ2-1; TRBD2 aligns across 7 bases. The CDR3 covers 15 residues. The trim removed 7 bases at V and 7 bases at J, leaving 13 bases unmatched. Germline CDR1 and CDR2: MNHNY and SVGAGI (reference sequence). This CDR3 is CASTPGGTLGNEQFF. The CDR3 coding sequence is TGTGCCAGCACTCCCGGGGGGACCCTAGGAAATGAGCAGTTCTTC.

The rearrangement uses TRBV7-9 and TRBJ1-1, with D hard to call. CDR1 is SEHNR, CDR2 FQNEAQ, per germline (reference sequence). V was pared by 4 bases and J by 0 bases, with 12 bases between. CDR3 size: 15 residues. CDR3 sequence (DNA): TGTGCCAGCAGCTCTTCGGGGTTCATGAACACTGAAGCTTTCTTT. It encodes CASSSSGFMNTEAFF.

This clonotype was detected only a few times. J is TRBJ2-6 and V is TRBV7-2; D ambiguous. This CDR3 is 16 amino acids long. Trimming stripped 1 base from V and 0 bases from J, with 7 bases between. From germline, CDR1 is SGHTA and CDR2 FQGNSA. CDR3 amino acids: CASSLVRRSGANVLTF. CDR3 nucleotide sequence: TGTGCCAGCAGCTTAGTAAGGCGCTCTGGGGCCAACGTCCTGACTTTC.

The gene calls are TRBV11-2 and TRBJ2-1, with 8 bases aligning to TRBD2. The CDR3 runs to 14 residues. CDR1 and CDR2 (germline): SGHAT, FQNNGV. Trimming took 4 bases from V and 9 from J; bases not matched to a gene: 8. Here the CDR3 reads CASSSGLASPEQFF. CDR3 coding DNA: TGTGCCAGCAGCTCCGGACTAGCCTCCCCTGAGCAGTTCTTC.

This clonotype was recorded a few times. The chain has TRBV3-1 and TRBJ2-1; a weak D match, TRBD2 (5 bases). Germline CDR1 reads LGHDT; CDR2 reads YNNKEL (reference sequence). V was trimmed by 1 base and J by 0 bases, leaving 7 bases between them. CDR3 length: 15 amino acids. CDR3 bases: TGTGCCAGCAGCCAAGGCGGGCCCTCCTACAATGAGCAGTTCTTC. Translating gives CASSQGGPSYNEQFF.

This clonotype occurred a few times. The V gene is TRBV12-3 or TRBV12-4, the J gene TRBJ2-1, with no clear D. This CDR3 has 17 amino acids. V was pared by 3 bases and J by 7 bases, with 22 bases between. Here the CDR3 DNA reads TGTGCCAGCAGTTTGGGGTACAGTTCGCATAACCTAAATGAGCAGTTCTTC. It codes for CASSLGYSSHNLNEQFF.

This clonotype was counted between two and nine times. The V and J genes are TRBV28 and TRBJ2-2; no clear D gene. From germline, CDR1 is MDHEN and CDR2 SYDVKM. CDR3 length: 14 residues. V was clipped by 4 bases and J by 4 bases, with 10 bases between them. The CDR3 region has the DNA TGTGCCAGCAGTTCCACTCCGGGCACCGGGGAGCTGTTTTTT. This gives the protein CASSSTPGTGELFF.

The CDR3 DNA is TGTGCCAGCAGTTACTTGGAGGGGCTTGGCACTGAAGCTTTCTTT. Encoded protein: CASSYLEGLGTEAFF. This rearrangement joins TRBV6-5 to TRBJ1-1, with TRBD1 as a possible D gene (5 bases). The CDR3 contains 15 residues. V was trimmed by 1 base and J by 4 bases, leaving 13 bases between them. From germline, CDR1 is MNHEY and CDR2 SVGAGI.

This sequence joins TRBV6-2 or TRBV6-3 and TRBJ1-5; D might be TRBD1 (6 bases). The germline V gene encodes CDR1 MNHEY and CDR2 SVGEGT. The CDR3 length is 14 residues. The V end lost 6 bases, the J end lost 0 bases, and 9 bases lay between the germline ends. CDR3 sequence reads: CASRPGASNQPQHF. The CDR3 nucleotides read TGTGCCAGCAGGCCAGGGGCTAGCAATCAGCCCCAGCATTTT.

This clonotype was observed a handful of times. J is TRBJ2-1 and V is TRBV28; 9 nucleotides line up with TRBD2. Per the germline V gene, CDR1 is MDHEN and CDR2 is SYDVKM. The length of the CDR3 is 15 residues. V trimming: 2 bases; J trimming: 4 bases; junction bases outside the gene matches: 3. The CDR3 spells CASSLRTSAYNEQFF. The CDR3 region has the DNA TGTGCCAGCAGTTTACGGACTAGCGCATACAATGAGCAGTTCTTC. Drawing the rest from reference TRBV28 and TRBJ2-1, the complete variable domain is DVKVTQSSRYLVKRTGEKVFLECVQDMDHENMFWYRQDPGLGLRLIYFSYDVKMKEKGDIPEGYSVSREKKERFSLILESASTNQTSMYLCASSLRTSAYNEQFFGPGTRLTVL.

This clonotype was seen many times. The rearrangement uses TRBV29-1 and TRBJ1-4, with TRBD1 matching over 8 bases. V dropped 7 bases and J dropped 5; count of bases not matched to a gene: 9. Germline CDR1 reads SQVTM; CDR2 reads ANQGSEA. The CDR3 has 14 residues. DNA for the CDR3: TGCAGCGGTAAAACCGGGACAGGAAATGAAAAACTGTTTTTT. The encoded protein is CSGKTGTGNEKLFF.